This T cell receptor beta chain was sequenced in a study of cytomegalovirus exposure and HLA in healthy donors. Study-level background: As released early, the data held some 85 million unique TCRs from HLA-typed donors.

Study outcomes and limitations: Rare TCR sequences predominated, though certain public TCRs were found in many donors.

Of note for this clone: Its antigen is undetermined.

The PCR had 60 Vbeta and 13 Jbeta primers. The repertoire was sequenced with immunoSEQ multiplex PCR; TCRdb's copy has only in-frame clones and lacks some. The sample table includes 150,000 to 200,000 clones. Germline assignment: CDR1 SGDLS and CDR2 YYNGEE. The junction had 5 bases not matched to a gene; V was cut back by 3 bases and J by 2 bases. The CDR3 extends over 16 amino acids. The specimen was PBMCs. This clonotype was obtained from a boy younger than 18 in good health and CMV-seronegative. The V call is TRBV9, the J call TRBJ2-3, with TRBD2 matching 11 bases. The CDR3 DNA is TGTGCCAGCAGCGGACCTAGCGGGGGGTACACAGATACGCAGTATTTT. Translation: CASSGPSGGYTDTQYF.